This T cell receptor (beta chain) originates from a study of response to subunit inactivated influenza vaccine. This clonotype came up a few times. Its target is not known. Using its own MiXCR run on the RT-PCR reads, TCRdb lists one record per CDR3 protein. The data show 500,000 to 650,000 distinct CDR3 sequences, with 6.5% to 8% seen just once and roughly 13% held by the top ten. Trimming cost V 7 bases and J 6 bases, with 12 bases left between them. CDR3 length equals 13 residues. Notes on the study in general: The authors suggested that every seasonal influenza vaccination recruits few new T cells.

The sequenced sample was PBMCs from blood, obtained around 25 months after vaccination. This sequence was found in a man between 50 and 70 years old who received an inactivated influenza vaccine. The chain uses TRBV12-3 or TRBV12-4 and TRBJ1-4; D unclear. CDR3 sequence reads: CASTRQSYEKLFF. The CDR3 region has the DNA TGTGCCAGCACAAGGCAGAGTTATGAAAAACTGTTTTTT.